This T cell receptor (beta chain) was found in a study of cytomegalovirus exposure and HLA in healthy donors. This clone was seen once. The PCR ran on 60 Vbeta and 13 Jbeta primers. Data came from immunoSEQ multiplex PCR; TCRdb stores just in-frame clones and leaves some out. Of approximately 190,000 clones listed, approximately 86% were seen once; the top ten hold around 0.98%. Germline V gene data show CDR1 as MDHEN and CDR2 as SYDVKM. J gave up 6 bases and V 6 bases, and 6 bases lay outside the gene matches. The CDR3 extends over 14 amino acids. Source material: PBMCs. The J gene is TRBJ1-5, the V gene TRBV28; 9 nucleotides match TRBD1. The clonotype was recovered from a boy aged 2 to 9 in good health and CMV-seronegative. The CDR3 region has the DNA TGTGCCAGCAGCTTAGACAGGGGGTTTCAGCCCCAGCATTTT. This codes for CASSLDRGFQPQHF. Based on the CDR3 plus reference TRBV28 and TRBJ1-5, the full variable domain is DVKVTQSSRYLVKRTGEKVFLECVQDMDHENMFWYRQDPGLGLRLIYFSYDVKMKEKGDIPEGYSVSREKKERFSLILESASTNQTSMYLCASSLDRGFQPQHFGDGTRLSIL.